These 32 T cell receptor beta chains share one sample of origin, sequenced in a study of OX40 agonist ivuxolimab in advanced cancers. Produced via immunoSEQ multiplex PCR; TCRdb's table is partial and in-frame only. The table includes over 55,000 clones, 85% to 90% detected once. The sample was CD4+ or CD8+ T cells sorted from blood, taken in a trial of the OX40 agonist ivuxolimab. The receptors here all came from an adult with an advanced solid tumor such as melanoma, head and neck, liver or kidney cancer.

This chain links TRBV5-8 with TRBJ1-5, with D unclear. The CDR3 covers 13 residues. Between the trimmed V and J ends, which lost 2 bases and 5 bases, there was a span of 8 bases. Germline V gene data show CDR1 as SGHTS and CDR2 as YDEGEE. CDR3 nucleotides: TGTGCCAGCAGCTTAAGGGTAGATCAGCCCCAGCATTTT. This sequence encodes CASSLRVDQPQHF.

This clone was counted only a few times. At one end, the junction sequence differs from germline, possibly due to a read error. The V gene is TRBV2, the J gene TRBJ1-1, with D perhaps TRBD1 (5 bases). Germline CDR1 SNHLY, CDR2 FYNNEI. The CDR3 is 12 residues long. The CDR3 nucleotides are TGTGCCAGTAGTGGTGGGGCCACTGAAGCTTTCTTT. Protein product: CASSGGATEAFF.

The chain is built from TRBV11-2 and TRBJ2-7; no clear D. This CDR3 has 15 residues. Trimming removed 5 bases at V and 0 bases at J, with 14 bases between. CDR1 is SGHAT, CDR2 FQNNGV, per germline. The CDR3 coding sequence is TGTGCCAGCAGCCCCCAAGCAAGAGCCTCCTACGAGCAGTACTTC. Residues: CASSPQARASYEQYF. Full variable domain (remainder filled in from reference TRBV11-2 and TRBJ2-7): EAGVAQSPRYKIIEKRQSVAFWCNPISGHATLYWYQQILGQGPKLLIQFQNNGVVDDSQLPKDRFSAERLKGVDSTLKIQPAKLEDSAVYLCASSPQARASYEQYFGPGTRLTVT.

The chain joins TRBV18 to TRBJ1-3; the D gene is possibly TRBD1 (5 bases). Germline lookup yields CDR1 KGHSH and CDR2 LQKENI. The CDR3 has 16 residues. With 4 bases removed from V and 0 bases from J, the gap between germline ends came to 13 bases. Written as DNA, the CDR3 is TGTGCCAGCTCACTTATCAGGGAAGGCTCTGGAAACACCATATATTTT. It yields the protein CASSLIREGSGNTIYF.

V and J are TRBV7-3 and TRBJ1-1; no definite D call. V was trimmed by 4 bases and J by 1 base, leaving 4 bases between them. Germline CDR1 reads SGHTA; CDR2 reads FQGTGA. This CDR3 is built from 12 residues. As DNA, the CDR3 is TGTGCCAGCAGCTCCCGGAACACTGAAGCTTTCTTT. Residues: CASSSRNTEAFF. The full variable domain, its missing parts supplied by reference TRBV7-3 and TRBJ1-1, is GAGVSQTPSNKVTEKGKYVELRCDPISGHTALYWYRQSLGQGPEFLIYFQGTGAADDSGLPNDRFFAVRPEGSVSTLKIQRTERGDSAVYLCASSSRNTEAFFGQGTRLTVV.

This clone was observed a handful of times. This chain uses TRBV10-1 with TRBJ1-2; D remains unclear. The V gene's germline CDR1 is WNHNN and CDR2 SYGVQD (reference sequence). With 5 bases removed from V and 10 bases from J, the gap between germline ends came to 14 bases. The length of the CDR3 is 12 residues. CDR3 nucleotide sequence: TGCGCCAGCAGTTCCCTCTCCGTGTACTACACCTTC. It yields the protein CASSSLSVYYTF.

The chain uses TRBV28 and TRBJ2-7; 9 nucleotides align to TRBD1. The CDR3 loop spans 15 amino acids. Germline V lookup: CDR1 MDHEN, CDR2 SYDVKM. V was clipped by 5 bases and J by 5 bases; unmatched bases: 10. DNA of the CDR3: TGTGCCAGCAGTCAGATACAGGGGGCAAGGGACGAGCAGTACTTC. Protein sequence: CASSQIQGARDEQYF.

The table lists this clone with a few counts. This chain joins TRBV18 and TRBJ1-1, with D hard to call. Germline CDR1 is KGHSH and CDR2 is LQKENI. Trimming took 4 bases from V and 1 from J, leaving 7 bases between them. The CDR3 consists of 13 residues. The CDR3 region has the DNA TGTGCCAGCTCACTCAATGGGAACACTGAAGCTTTCTTT. Its protein product is CASSLNGNTEAFF.

The chain joins TRBV15 to TRBJ1-2; possibly TRBD1 for D (5 bases). The CDR3 has 15 amino acids. V shed 0 bases and J shed 3 bases, with 11 bases lying between them. The germline V gene encodes CDR1 LNHNV and CDR2 YYDKDF (reference sequence). The CDR3 DNA is TGTGCCACCAGCAGAGATCCGGGCAGGGACTATGGCTACACCTTC. This codes for CATSRDPGRDYGYTF.

This chain links TRBV6-5 with TRBJ1-1, with D possibly matching TRBD1 (5 bases). The V gene's germline CDR1 is MNHEY and CDR2 SVGAGI. The ends were cut back, 5 bases at V and 4 bases at J, with 17 bases in the middle. The CDR3 totals 15 residues. In DNA, the CDR3 is TGTGCCAGCAGTCTCGTACCCCTCGGGGGCACTGAAGCTTTCTTT. Its translation is CASSLVPLGGTEAFF.

The genes are TRBV5-1 and TRBJ2-1; 8 bases are shared with TRBD1. Germline CDR1 reads SGHRS; CDR2 reads YFSETQ. The CDR3 runs to 14 residues. Trimming removed 5 bases from V and 4 bases from J; junction bases left unmatched: 5. The CDR3 bases are TGCGCCAGCAGATCGGGACAGGAATACAATGAGCAGTTCTTC. Protein sequence: CASRSGQEYNEQFF. Complete variable domain (other parts from reference TRBV5-1 and TRBJ2-1): KAGVTQTPRYLIKTRGQQVTLSCSPISGHRSVSWYQQTPGQGLQFLFEYFSETQRNKGNFPGRFSGRQFSNSRSEMNVSTLELGDSALYLCASRSGQEYNEQFFGPGTRLTVL.

Comment on this clone: A read error may account for a junction end that differs from germline. V is TRBV6-5 and J is TRBJ1-6, with no clear D. This CDR3 spans 15 amino acids. Germline CDR1 reads MNHEY; CDR2 reads SVGAGI. The CDR3 sequence is CASSRARRGNSPPHF. The CDR3 DNA reads TGTGCCAGCAGCCGCGCCCGACGGGGTAATTCACCCCCCCACTTT.

The genes are TRBV30 and TRBJ2-4; D gene uncertain. Between the trimmed V and J ends, which lost 2 bases and 12 bases, there was a span of 17 bases. This CDR3 comprises 13 residues. Germline CDR1 is GTSNPN and CDR2 is SVGIG (reference sequence). CDR3 sequence: CAWSPNLGSDQYF. The CDR3 nucleotides are TGTGCCTGGAGTCCGAACCTTGGATCAGATCAGTACTTC.

The J gene is TRBJ1-3, the V gene TRBV30, with TRBD1 identical over 7 bases. Germline assignment: CDR1 GTSNPN and CDR2 SVGIG (reference sequence). V trimming: 3 bases; J trimming: 4 bases; junction bases outside the gene matches: 15. This CDR3 contains 17 residues. CDR3 sequence reads: CAWSSGYGGGSGNTIYF. CDR3 nucleotides: TGTGCCTGGAGCTCAGGGTATGGAGGGGGCTCGGGAAACACCATATATTTT.

This rearrangement joins TRBV19 to TRBJ1-3; a weak D match, TRBD1 (5 bases). The CDR3 runs to 16 residues. The V gene lost 5 bases and the J gene lost 0 bases, with 14 bases spanning the gap. From germline, CDR1 is LNHDA and CDR2 SQIVND (reference sequence). The CDR3 loop reads CASSVVRQHSGNTIYF. Written as DNA, the CDR3 is TGTGCCAGTAGTGTCGTTCGACAGCACTCTGGAAACACCATATATTTT.

This clone was picked up one time. The J gene is TRBJ1-3, the V gene TRBV28, with D perhaps matching TRBD1 (6 bases). The CDR3 has 13 residues. Germline loops: CDR1 MDHEN, CDR2 SYDVKM. V lost 8 bases to trimming and J lost 2 bases, with 10 bases between them. The CDR3 protein is CASRRGPGNTIYF. The CDR3 nucleotides read TGTGCCAGCCGACGGGGGCCTGGAAACACCATATATTTT.

This clone was recorded only once. CDR3 DNA sequence: TGCGCCAGCAGCTTAAGACTTTCCACAGATACGCAGTATTTT. Encoded protein: CASSLRLSTDTQYF. V is TRBV5-1 and J is TRBJ2-3; D unclear. Germline loops: CDR1 SGHRS, CDR2 YFSETQ. CDR3 size: 14 residues. V was shortened by 2 bases and J by 2 bases, with 9 bases between the two germline ends.

The chain has TRBV12-5 and TRBJ2-1; maybe TRBD1 (6 bases). V dropped 1 base and J dropped 2 bases, with 6 bases sitting between them. CDR3 length: 14 residues. Germline CDR1 LGHNT, CDR2 FRNRAP. CDR3 sequence: CASGLGGPYNEQFF. Written as DNA, the CDR3 is TGTGCTAGTGGTTTGGGGGGGCCCTACAATGAGCAGTTCTTC.

The V and J genes are TRBV11-1 and TRBJ2-4; D unclear. Trimming cost V 6 bases and J 6 bases, with 15 bases left between them. In germline, CDR1 is SGHAT, CDR2 FQDESV (reference sequence). The CDR3 is 14 amino acids. The CDR3 DNA is TGTGCCAGCAGTCCTGCTATTTCACCAAACATTCAGTACTTC. It codes for CASSPAISPNIQYF.

The chain is built from TRBV29-1 and TRBJ1-1, with D hard to call. CDR1 and CDR2 from the germline V gene are SQVTM and ANQGSEA. Trimming cost V 1 base and J 4 bases, with 16 bases left between them. This CDR3 has 15 residues. The DNA of the CDR3 is TGCAGCGTTGAAGGCGGCTACAGCTCCGCCACTGAAGCTTTCTTT. Translating gives CSVEGGYSSATEAFF. The full variable domain, completed using reference TRBV29-1 and TRBJ1-1, is SAVISQKPSRDICQRGTSLTIQCQVDSQVTMMFWYRQQPGQSLTLIATANQGSEATYESGFVIDKFPISRPNLTFSTLTVSNMSPEDSSIYLCSVEGGYSSATEAFFGQGTRLTVV.

The chain links TRBV6-5 to TRBJ1-2; 7 bases line up with TRBD1. Germline V gives CDR1 MNHEY, CDR2 SVGAGI. Trimming cost V 0 bases and J 4 bases; bases outside gene matches: 8. This CDR3 region has 16 residues. Here the CDR3 DNA reads TGTGCCAGCAGTTACTCGAGTAGGGACAGAACCTATGGCTACACCTTC. Its translation is CASSYSSRDRTYGYTF.

The CDR3, as DNA: TGTGCCAGCAGCGGGGTTGCCCGTGGATATAATTCACCCCTCCACTTT. Translating gives CASSGVARGYNSPLHF. The chain carries TRBV28 and TRBJ1-6; D unresolved. The CDR3 sequence is 16 residues long. Trimming removed 6 bases from V and 4 bases from J, with 16 bases in between. Per the germline V gene, CDR1 is MDHEN and CDR2 is SYDVKM.

The chain recombines TRBV11-3 with TRBJ1-2; 8 positions agree with TRBD1. Germline lookup yields CDR1 SGHNT and CDR2 YENEEA. The ends lost 5 bases at V and 7 bases at J; junction bases unmatched: 3. This CDR3 comprises 12 residues. CDR3 DNA: TGTGCCAGCAGCCCCGACAGGGGTGGCTACACCTTC. Translated, it gives CASSPDRGGYTF.

This clone was counted once. The CDR3 DNA follows: TGTGCCAGCAGTCCCAGACCCGCGAACACTGAAGCTTTCTTT. Encoded protein: CASSPRPANTEAFF. V and J are TRBV27 and TRBJ1-1, with D unresolved. The CDR3 runs 14 residues. The germline gives CDR1 MNHEY, CDR2 SMNVEV (reference sequence). Between the trimmed V and J ends, which lost 5 bases and 1 base, there was a span of 11 bases.

The chain combines TRBV5-4 with TRBJ2-6; D is ambiguous. V shed 3 bases and J shed 0 bases, with 10 bases lying between them. The CDR3 extends over 16 amino acids. Looked up from germline, CDR1 is SGHNT and CDR2 is YYREEE (reference sequence). The CDR3 loop is CASSSLTRSGANVLTF. Written as DNA, the CDR3 is TGTGCCAGCAGCTCCCTTACGCGCTCTGGGGCCAACGTCCTGACTTTC.

The chain recombines TRBV7-2 with TRBJ2-5; tentative D call: TRBD2 (5 bases). CDR3 size: 13 residues. Germline assignment: CDR1 SGHTA and CDR2 FQGNSA. Trimming removed 3 bases from V and 3 bases from J, with 8 bases in between. In DNA, the CDR3 is TGTGCCAGCAGCTTCTGGGGAGAAGAGACCCAGTACTTC. This translates into CASSFWGEETQYF.

This chain uses TRBV11-3 with TRBJ1-2, with 9 bases aligning to TRBD1. The J segment lost 8 bases and the V segment lost 1 base, leaving 5 bases of the junction unmatched. The CDR3 covers 14 residues. CDR1 SGHNT and CDR2 YENEEA come from the germline V gene. CDR3 coding DNA: TGTGCCAGCAGCTTAGTCCGGACAGGGGACGGCTACACCTTC. Its protein is CASSLVRTGDGYTF.

In DNA form, the CDR3 reads TGTGCCAGCAGTTACTCGGGGGGCTATGGCTACACCTTC. Translation: CASSYSGGYGYTF. The chain combines TRBV6-6 with TRBJ1-2; a possible D gene is TRBD1 (5 bases). The CDR3 runs 13 residues. V was trimmed by 0 bases and J by 4 bases, leaving 6 bases between them. Germline CDR1 is MNHNY and CDR2 is SVGAGI (reference sequence).

The chain employs TRBV4-2 and TRBJ2-2; 8 bases are a match to TRBD2. The germline CDR1 and CDR2 sequences are LGHNA and YNFKEQ. CDR3 length: 16 residues. The trim removed 6 bases at V and 5 bases at J, leaving 11 bases unmatched. The CDR3 reads CASRGKIAGWTGELFF. The CDR3 nucleotides are TGTGCCAGCAGGGGGAAAATAGCGGGGTGGACCGGGGAGCTGTTTTTT.

This chain connects TRBV29-1 to TRBJ2-1; D is uncertain. V dropped 3 bases and J dropped 15 bases, with 15 bases sitting between them. The CDR3 is made up of 11 amino acids. The V gene's germline CDR1 is SQVTM and CDR2 ANQGSEA. CDR3 DNA: TGCAGCGTTGATTGGGGTTCAAGACTGTTCTTC. This translates into CSVDWGSRLFF.

The chain is built from TRBV28 and TRBJ1-1, with no clear D. The CDR3 totals 16 residues. Germline CDR1 MDHEN, CDR2 SYDVKM. V gave up 6 bases and J gave up 2 bases, with 19 bases separating them. CDR3 loop: CASSTSGEYANTEAFF. CDR3 coding DNA: TGTGCCAGCAGCACGTCAGGTGAATACGCTAACACTGAAGCTTTCTTT.

This chain uses TRBV28 with TRBJ1-5; D call uncertain. The germline V and J ends were trimmed by 3 bases and 9 bases, with 21 bases remaining between them. CDR3 length: 16 residues. CDR1 is MDHEN, CDR2 SYDVKM, per germline. This chain's CDR3 is CASSLPPSGPPGPQHF. The CDR3 DNA reads as TGTGCCAGCAGTTTGCCCCCATCGGGCCCCCCAGGGCCCCAGCATTTT.